This T cell receptor beta chain originates from a study of beta chain features in type 1 diabetes (dated by TCRdb to the late 2010s). For context, the study as a whole: Mean age, gender distribution, total cell number and subset yield were not different between patients and healthy donors. In the study, recently diagnosed type 1 diabetes patients and matched healthy donors were compared on the TCRB repertoires of their sorted circulating CD4+ T cell subsets. Naive and central memory subsets were obtained from all 30 or so donors, but regulatory and stem cell-like memory subsets were isolated from only 8 patients and 8 healthy donors. A total of approximately 99,000,000 sorted cells were examined across all samples, and RNA yield correlated strongly with the number of cells per subset.

Note on this clone: The target of this receptor is not known. The record has no base qualities; no much larger clone is one base away.

A single peripheral blood draw of 95 to 150 mL on average was collected from each donor into heparinised tubes. A BD FACSAria II and a panel including CD45RO, CCR7, CD25, CD127, CD95 and CD27 were used to sort naive, central memory, regulatory and stem cell-like memory CD4+ T cells. All sorted populations exceeded 95% purity. PBMCs were isolated right away by Lymphoprep density gradient centrifugation and were stained directly, without culture. So that batch effects would be minimized, each experiment stained and sorted samples in pairs, pairing one healthy donor with one patient. CDR1 and CDR2 are drawn from the germline V gene (reference sequence): GTSNPN, SVGIG. At the junction V is shortened by 0 bases and J by 5 bases, with 10 bases in between. The CDR3 numbers 13 residues from cysteine through phenylalanine. The read is trimmed to its CDR3 DNA, 39 bases read in frame from base 1. Broad study findings and their caveats: At VDJ recombination sites, type 1 diabetes patients had fewer insertions and more deleted nucleotides, which implies abnormalities in thymic rearrangement. In all four CD4+ subsets, TCRB CDR3 length was moderately but significantly shorter in type 1 diabetes patients. Naive, central memory and regulatory TCRB repertoires appeared more similar among patients than among healthy donors. PCR might favor shorter templates, but patient and control samples were amplified and corrected together, so any skew would affect both groups equally. Because cDNA was sequenced instead of genomic DNA, highly expressing activated cells could be over-represented, though the groups showed no difference in activation or CD3 levels. Because the HLA sub-analyses included only small numbers of individuals, any influence of HLA type on TCRB rearrangement was left unresolved.

The entire isolated RNA was reverse transcribed using the High Capacity cDNA Reverse Transcription Kit, and thus expressed TCRB transcripts were sequenced. Deep immunoSEQ sequencing was applied to naive, central memory and regulatory T cell samples, giving an average of roughly 3.5 million total reads per sample. Sorted cells were lysed in RLT buffer, and RNA was extracted using DNase-treated RNeasy Micro or Mini kits according to cell number. To prevent cross-contamination, every cell subset was processed on its own, while patient and healthy donor samples were processed together. Using the immunoSEQ multiplex PCR, TCRB sequences were amplified from cDNA into 87-bp fragments spanning the CDR3 region. The amplicons were sequenced using the Illumina HiSeq platform. The paper's data handling went like this. Synthetic template baselines were used to correct PCR bias computationally, reads within Hamming distance 2 were collapsed, and singletons that could not be merged were discarded. Reads were aligned against IMGT so that V, D and J genes, CDR3 length and insertions or deletions at six rearrangement sites could be assigned. Within each subset, clonotype counts were normalized to sorted cell number, and only after that were true diversity and Gini coefficients computed with the tcR R package. The overlap coefficient, calculated on TCRB nucleotide sequences, was used to quantify repertoire sharing. As a proxy for the pre-selection repertoire, out-of-frame TCRB sequences from naive cells were analyzed. TCRdb obtained this table from immuneACCESS and retained in-frame rearrangements with V and J assigned. These tables miss some clones; where compared with another copy, unresolved V genes account for less than half of the shortfall, and the remainder is unexplained. V and J calls and clone size are copied from that table; D and trimming were computed from the DNA. This sample lists 300,000 to 450,000 clones; over 10% were detected once. The ten largest account for less than 0.02% of the sample.

The V and J segments used are TRBV30 and TRBJ1-1; there is no confident call for the D gene. The sequencing sample was made of naive CD4+ T cells from blood. Sample cell subset or site, as interpreted from the label and publication: true naive CD4+ T cells. The TCR was taken from a man aged 18 to 30 in good health. The sequenced DNA is TGTGCCTGGAGTGTATCGTCCGGGACTGAAGCTTTCTTT. Its protein is CAWSVSSGTEAFF. This CDR3, with the reference TRBV30 and TRBJ1-1 proteins standing in past its ends, gives the full variable domain SQTIHQWPATLVQPVGSPLSLECTVEGTSNPNLYWYRQAAGRGLQLLFYSVGIGQISSEVPQNLSASRPQDRQFILSSKKLLLSDSGFYLCAWSVSSGTEAFFGQGTRLTVV.